The entry below gives a single TCR beta chain sequence along with its context. No antigen is known for it. No much larger clonotype is one base removed from it; base qualities were not supplied. TCRbeta CDR3 regions were amplified from genomic DNA by means of the immunoSEQ Assay, a bias-controlled multiplex PCR. The original methods were these. The number of nucleated cells in each sample was estimated from the amplification of reference gene primers within the assay. Sequence reads were collapsed and filtered to measure the absolute abundance of every unique TCRbeta CDR3 rearrangement. For each sample, productive Simpson clonality was calculated as the square root of Simpson's diversity index over productive rearrangements. TCRdb limited this immuneACCESS table to in-frame rearrangements with V and J called. A share of clones is missing; checked studies link under half to unresolved V genes, and the rest is unexplained. D and trimming were read from the DNA, whereas the V and J calls and clone size are those reported in that table. The sample table contains under 400,000 clones; only one count was recorded for 90% of them. The ten biggest clones cover less than 3.5% of the sample.

The record originates from a study of blood T cell repertoires in COVID-19 (dated by TCRdb to about 2020). At the level of the whole study: Samples from collaborators originated in the United States, Italy and Spain and spanned both the acute and convalescent phases of COVID-19. A de-identified subject ID, COVID-19 status, age in years and sex were almost always included in the sample metadata. The samples were drawn from the first 160 participants of the ongoing ImmuneRACE study and from over 950 subjects provided by 6 global collaborators. The dataset comprised deeply sampled blood TCRbeta repertoires from subjects exposed to, actively infected with, or recovered from COVID-19. The prospective study material was composed of cDNA or gDNA derived from T cells, B-cell-depleted T cells, or PBMCs. The repertoires were released in a freely available public database meant as a resource for research on the immune response to SARS-CoV-2. Where available, HLA class I and class II types were taken from metadata supplied by the sample provider and were not determined by assay-based typing.

What the work shows at the level of the full study, not this receptor alone: The amount of clinical and demographic metadata varied by source and participant and was provided uncurated.

Trimming leaves V shorter by 0 bases and J shorter by 0 bases, with the junction holding 7 bases beyond the gene matches. From the cysteine up to the phenylalanine, the CDR3 has a length of 18 residues. Here the CDR3 DNA is all that survives: 54 bases in frame from base 1. CDR1 and CDR2 are drawn from the germline V gene: ENHRY, SYGVKD. One collaborating source in Seattle enrolled patients during active infection and followed them longitudinally through the course of disease. The collaborating institutions used their own protocols to collect whole blood in K2EDTA tubes. For TCRbeta analysis, collaborators shipped samples as frozen whole blood, isolated PBMCs, or DNA extracted from either of those sample types.

Material: peripheral blood. This clonotype was sampled from a woman aged 25-40 years with COVID-19, enrolled during active disease. Here the chain combines TRBV10-3 and TRBJ1-4, and 7 bases in between align with TRBD1. Read as DNA, the sequence is TGTGCCATCAGTGAGTCTGGGAAGACAGGGACAACTAATGAAAAACTGTTTTTT. Translated, this is CAISESGKTGTTNEKLFF.